This TCR beta chain derives from a study of identifying expanded T cells in peripheral blood. Worth noting for this clone: What it recognizes is unknown.

Study-level results: Technical replicates showed about 1.2 changed clones; approximately 2 weeks about 16; four weeks 19. Across healthy donors, higher total template counts meant significantly greater approximately two-week count variance.

Collection occurred without any documented infections or immune events in donors. Trimming took 5 bases from V and 1 from J; bases not matched to a gene: 2. The CDR3 length is 14 residues. Germline lookup yields CDR1 SGHTA and CDR2 FQGTGA. Generated by immunoSEQ multiplex PCR, the TCRdb table keeps only in-frame clones and is missing some. The sample lists 45,000 to 75,000 clones, over 80% seen once, with roughly 18% in the top ten. This TCR came from a person between 18 and 75 years old in good health. Sample: blood. The rearrangement links TRBV7-3 to TRBJ1-1, with TRBD1 matching 9 bases. The DNA for the CDR3 is TGTGCCAGCAGCCCGGGACAGGGGAACACTGAAGCTTTCTTT. Translation: CASSPGQGNTEAFF.